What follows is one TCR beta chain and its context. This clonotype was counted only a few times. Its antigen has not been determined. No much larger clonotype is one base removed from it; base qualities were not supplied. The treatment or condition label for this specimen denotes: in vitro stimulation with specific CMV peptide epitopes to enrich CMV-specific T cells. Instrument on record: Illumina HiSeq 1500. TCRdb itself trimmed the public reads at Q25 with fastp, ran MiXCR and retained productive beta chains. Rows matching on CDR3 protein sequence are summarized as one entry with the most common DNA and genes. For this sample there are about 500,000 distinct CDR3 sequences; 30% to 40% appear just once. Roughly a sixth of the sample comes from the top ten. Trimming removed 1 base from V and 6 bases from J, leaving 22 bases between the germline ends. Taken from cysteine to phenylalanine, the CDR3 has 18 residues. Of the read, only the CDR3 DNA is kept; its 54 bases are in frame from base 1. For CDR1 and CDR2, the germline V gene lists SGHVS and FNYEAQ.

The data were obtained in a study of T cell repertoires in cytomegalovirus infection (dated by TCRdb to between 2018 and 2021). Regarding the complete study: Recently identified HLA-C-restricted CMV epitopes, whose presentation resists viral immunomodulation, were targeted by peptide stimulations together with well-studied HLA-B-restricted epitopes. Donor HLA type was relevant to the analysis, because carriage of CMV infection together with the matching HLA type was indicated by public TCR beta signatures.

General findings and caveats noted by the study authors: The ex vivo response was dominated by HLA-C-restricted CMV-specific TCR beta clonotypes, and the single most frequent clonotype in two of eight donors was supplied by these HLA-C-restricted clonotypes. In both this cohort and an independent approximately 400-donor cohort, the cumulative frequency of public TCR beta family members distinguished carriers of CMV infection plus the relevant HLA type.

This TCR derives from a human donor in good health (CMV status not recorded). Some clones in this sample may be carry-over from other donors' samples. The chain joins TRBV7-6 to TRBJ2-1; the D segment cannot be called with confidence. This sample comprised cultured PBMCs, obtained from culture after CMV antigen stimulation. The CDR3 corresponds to CASSLGLSAPRKGNEQFF. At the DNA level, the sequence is TGTGCCAGCAGCTTAGGCCTATCTGCCCCCCGGAAGGGCAATGAGCAGTTCTTC.